This paragraph covers one T cell receptor (beta chain) sequence. Its antigen is not yet known. The input lacks base qualities; no much larger clone sits a single base away. The data are from a study of blood T cells in healthy people across ages (dated by TCRdb to the mid-2010s). About the full investigation: In model experiments, roughly one uniquely barcoded TCR beta cDNA molecule per two T cells was captured by template switching. The donors were split into four age groups: young (average about 15 years), middle-aged (39), aged (about 56) and long-lived (about 82). Age-related changes in TCR beta repertoire diversity were measured in the study by deep sequencing normalized with unique cDNA molecular identifiers. Using the same blood draw, the study looked at two additional independent replicas of 1 million unique cDNA reads for two donors, one aged 18 to 30 and the other aged 80 or older.

The investigation overall reported the following: Because donor CMV infection status was unknown, age-related changes in expanded clonotypes were potentially confounded. Total diversity estimates from one million sequenced T cells were considered lower bounds and underestimates. Because profiling used bulk unsorted PBMCs, naive and antigen-experienced compartments could not be compared conclusively. Observed TCR beta diversity per million T cells fell roughly linearly with age, and a significant reduction was already apparent by age around 40. There was a strong correlation between observed TCR beta diversity and the percentage of naive T cells measured by flow cytometry. Compared with the aged group, more naive CD4+ T cells, fewer expanded clones and increased TCR diversity were shown by the long-lived group, suggesting age selection.

Systemically healthy Caucasian individuals from Russia, 35 to 50 in total and aged about 6 to 90 years, were included as donors. Each donor gave 8 to 10 milliliters of peripheral blood, drawn into EDTA-treated Vacutainer tubes. Ficoll-Paque density-gradient centrifugation was used to isolate PBMCs, with at least 6.5 million per sample. Trizol reagent was used to extract total RNA from the PBMCs, yielding at least 6 micrograms per sample. The percentages of naive CD45RAhigh/CD27high T cells were determined by flow cytometry on a PBMC aliquot from every donor. The CDR3 measures 16 amino acids from cysteine to phenylalanine. Only CDR3 DNA is held: 48 bases, read in frame from base 1. CDR1 and CDR2 were assigned from the germline V gene as SGHDN and FVKESK. V is shortened by 0 bases, J by 8 bases, and the region joining them spans 17 bases. Library creation used 5' RACE. This sample was sequenced with an Illumina HiSeq 2500. The second PCR ran for about 6 to 11 cycles and used a J-beta primer mix along with a sample-barcoded 5' primer. Each TCR beta cDNA molecule received a unique molecular identifier from a template-switch 5' adaptor carrying 12 random nucleotides. Each sample yielded at least 2.5 million CDR3-containing paired-end reads. All of the RNA was converted into first-strand cDNA using the Mint cDNA synthesis kit, with a TRBC-specific oligonucleotide serving as the primer. Following uracil-DNA glycosylase treatment, all cDNA underwent a first 18-cycle PCR with the universal primers M1SS and BC2_uni_R. In the source study's methods: Each sample was normalized by randomly selecting 1 million high-quality reads, each carrying a distinct molecular identifier. Reads with shared molecular identifiers were discarded instead of being binned into consensus sequences. MiTCR, with a Q25 quality threshold and the strictest error-elimination algorithm, was used for CDR3 identification, clonotype clustering and error correction. Lower-bound total TCR beta diversity was estimated with a nonparametric unseen species model using Euler transformation. TCRdb reprocessing: public reads trimmed at Q25 with fastp, clones called with MiXCR, in-frame beta chains kept. One record per CDR3 amino acid sequence lists the most common genes and DNA. The V and J calls reflect TCRdb's pipeline rather than the authors' work. Within this sample are over 700,000 distinct CDR3 sequences, with approximately 25% of them counted one time only. The ten most abundant clones make up 9.4% of the sample.

This sample also belongs to another study, concerning T cells of mothers and their children. The second paper states: Donors were nine systemically healthy Caucasian individuals: three mothers and their six children. cDNA synthesis used all of the extracted RNA, with approximately 1.4 ug of RNA in each 15 ul reaction. In the second PCR, sample barcodes and 2-4 random nucleotides were introduced via the M1S primer. Each mother yielded over 8 million TCR beta CDR3 reads and each child 2.5 million to 3 million reads. TCR recombination output is similarly shaped by thymic selection in related and unrelated pairs, with a minor effect exerted by inherited differences. Normalized repertoire overlap in related mother-child pairs was always slightly higher than in unrelated mother-child pairs, but the difference was never significant. Persistent microchimeric T cell clones were not detected, at a sensitivity of 85 to 100 clones per million clonotypes. Deep NGS was used in the study to compare the TCR beta repertoires of mothers and children and to look for features that separate related mother-child pairs from unrelated individuals. The mean age was around 42 +/- 4 years for the mothers and roughly 11 +/- 4 years for the children. Libraries were sequenced on Illumina HiSeq 2000 with 100+100 nt paired-end reads after adapter ligation with NEBNext reagents. To avoid cross-contamination, the mother libraries and the child libraries were prepared a month apart and sequenced in separate runs. For each donor, somewhere between roughly 450,000 and 2,100,000 distinct TCR beta clonotypes were identified. Naive TCR beta clonotypes were estimated from low-frequency clonotypes matched to each donor's FACS-determined naive share, without sorting.

Sequenced material: blood. The chain is encoded by TRBV14 joined to TRBJ2-4, and perhaps TRBD2 as D gene, on 5 matching bases. The clonotype comes from a boy younger than 18 in good health. The base sequence is TGTGCCAGCAGCCAAGATGGGTTGGGAATGCGGGACATTCAGTACTTC. This translates into CASSQDGLGMRDIQYF.